Detailed here is one T cell receptor beta chain. The sample originates from a study of cytomegalovirus exposure and HLA in healthy donors. Per germline, CDR1 MGHRA and CDR2 YSYEKL. The ends lost 3 bases at V and 1 base at J; junction bases unmatched: 4. There are 17 residues in the CDR3. The primer mix had 60 Vbeta and 13 Jbeta primers. Clones were sequenced by immunoSEQ multiplex PCR, and TCRdb holds only the in-frame ones, with some missing. The sample lists about 98,000 clones, around 80% seen once, with over 9.5% in the top ten. The material sequenced was PBMCs. The receptor comes from a man between 18 and 29 years old in good health and CMV-seropositive. This sequence joins TRBV4-1 and TRBJ2-5; 14 nucleotides line up with TRBD2. This chain's CDR3 is CASSQEGTSGGQETQYF. CDR3 coding DNA: TGCGCCAGCAGCCAGGAAGGGACTAGCGGGGGCCAAGAGACCCAGTACTTC.